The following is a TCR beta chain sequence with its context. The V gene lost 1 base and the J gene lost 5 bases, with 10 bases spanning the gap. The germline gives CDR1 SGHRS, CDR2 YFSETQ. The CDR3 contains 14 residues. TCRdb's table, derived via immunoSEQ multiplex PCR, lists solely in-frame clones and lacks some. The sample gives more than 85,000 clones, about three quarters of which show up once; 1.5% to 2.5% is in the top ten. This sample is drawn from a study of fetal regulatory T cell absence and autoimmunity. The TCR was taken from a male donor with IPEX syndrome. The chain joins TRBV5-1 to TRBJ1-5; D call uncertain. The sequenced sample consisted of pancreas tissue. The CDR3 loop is CASSLRPADQPQHF. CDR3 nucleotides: TGCGCCAGCAGCTTGAGGCCAGCGGATCAGCCCCAGCATTTT. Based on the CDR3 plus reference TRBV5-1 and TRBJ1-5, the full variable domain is KAGVTQTPRYLIKTRGQQVTLSCSPISGHRSVSWYQQTPGQGLQFLFEYFSETQRNKGNFPGRFSGRQFSNSRSEMNVSTLELGDSALYLCASSLRPADQPQHFGDGTRLSIL.